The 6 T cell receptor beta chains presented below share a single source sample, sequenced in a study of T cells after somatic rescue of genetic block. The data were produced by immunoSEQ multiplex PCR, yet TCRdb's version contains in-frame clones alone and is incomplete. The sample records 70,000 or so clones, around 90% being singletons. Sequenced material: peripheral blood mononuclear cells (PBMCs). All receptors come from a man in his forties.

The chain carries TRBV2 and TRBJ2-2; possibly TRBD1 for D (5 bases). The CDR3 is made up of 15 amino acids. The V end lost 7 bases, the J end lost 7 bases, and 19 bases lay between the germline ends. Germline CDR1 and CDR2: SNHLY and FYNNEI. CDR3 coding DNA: TGTGCCAGCATGGTGCGCCAGGGTTCGAGCGGGGAGCTGTTTTTT. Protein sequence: CASMVRQGSSGELFF. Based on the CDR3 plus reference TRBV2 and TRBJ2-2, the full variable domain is EPEVTQTPSHQVTQMGQEVILRCVPISNHLYFYWYRQILGQKVEFLVSFYNNEISEKSEIFDDQFSVERPDGSNFTLKIRSTKLEDSAMYFCASMVRQGSSGELFFGEGSRLTVL.

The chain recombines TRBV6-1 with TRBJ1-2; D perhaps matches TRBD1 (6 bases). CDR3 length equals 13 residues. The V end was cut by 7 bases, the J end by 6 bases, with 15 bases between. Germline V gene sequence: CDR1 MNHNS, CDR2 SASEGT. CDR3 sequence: CASTDGGGDGYTF. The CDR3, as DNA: TGTGCCAGCACCGACGGGGGGGGCGATGGCTACACCTTC.

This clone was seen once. DNA for the CDR3: TGTGCCAGTAGTAATACCCCCACAGATACGCAGTATTTT. Encoded protein: CASSNTPTDTQYF. V is TRBV19 and J is TRBJ2-3; D is unclear. CDR1 LNHDA and CDR2 SQIVND come from the germline V gene (reference sequence). The CDR3 sequence is 13 residues long. V dropped 4 bases and J dropped 2 bases, with 7 bases sitting between them.

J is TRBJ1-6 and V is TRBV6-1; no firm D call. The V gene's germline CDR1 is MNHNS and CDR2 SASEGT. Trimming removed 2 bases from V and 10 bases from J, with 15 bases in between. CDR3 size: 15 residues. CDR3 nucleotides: TGTGCCAGCAGTGAACGGTCCTCCCAGGAGTCACCCCTCCACTTT. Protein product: CASSERSSQESPLHF.

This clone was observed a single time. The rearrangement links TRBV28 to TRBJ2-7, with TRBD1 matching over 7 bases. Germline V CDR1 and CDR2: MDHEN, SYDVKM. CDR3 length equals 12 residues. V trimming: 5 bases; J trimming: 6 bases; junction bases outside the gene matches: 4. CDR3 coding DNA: TGTGCCAGCAGTACAGCAGGGGGCGAGCAGTACTTC. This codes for CASSTAGGEQYF. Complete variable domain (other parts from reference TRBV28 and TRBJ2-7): DVKVTQSSRYLVKRTGEKVFLECVQDMDHENMFWYRQDPGLGLRLIYFSYDVKMKEKGDIPEGYSVSREKKERFSLILESASTNQTSMYLCASSTAGGEQYFGPGTRLTVT.

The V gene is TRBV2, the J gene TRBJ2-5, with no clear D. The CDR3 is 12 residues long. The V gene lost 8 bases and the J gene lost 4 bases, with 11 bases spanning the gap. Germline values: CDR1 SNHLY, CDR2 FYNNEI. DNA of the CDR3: TGTGCCAGCCAAGACACCCCAGAGACCCAGTACTTC. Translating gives CASQDTPETQYF.